This T cell receptor beta chain was recorded in a study of blood T cell repertoires in COVID-19. For the study at large: Acute-phase and convalescent COVID-19 samples originated in the United States, Italy and Spain. The analysed material was cDNA or gDNA that came from T cells, B-cell-depleted T cells, or PBMCs.

V was shortened by 6 bases and J by 11 bases, with 16 bases between the two germline ends. Germline CDR1 is MDHEN and CDR2 is SYDVKM. The CDR3 consists of 12 residues. Assay: immunoSEQ multiplex PCR; the TCRdb copy retains only in-frame clones and omits some. Of over 50,000 clones listed, over 70% are singletons. The source is a human donor with active or convalescent COVID-19. The donor label of this sample is uncertain. The V call is TRBV28, the J call TRBJ1-1; possibly TRBD1 for D (5 bases). Material: peripheral blood. The CDR3 bases are TGTGCCAGCAGCGGACCCAGGGTTGACGCTTTCTTT. Its protein product is CASSGPRVDAFF.